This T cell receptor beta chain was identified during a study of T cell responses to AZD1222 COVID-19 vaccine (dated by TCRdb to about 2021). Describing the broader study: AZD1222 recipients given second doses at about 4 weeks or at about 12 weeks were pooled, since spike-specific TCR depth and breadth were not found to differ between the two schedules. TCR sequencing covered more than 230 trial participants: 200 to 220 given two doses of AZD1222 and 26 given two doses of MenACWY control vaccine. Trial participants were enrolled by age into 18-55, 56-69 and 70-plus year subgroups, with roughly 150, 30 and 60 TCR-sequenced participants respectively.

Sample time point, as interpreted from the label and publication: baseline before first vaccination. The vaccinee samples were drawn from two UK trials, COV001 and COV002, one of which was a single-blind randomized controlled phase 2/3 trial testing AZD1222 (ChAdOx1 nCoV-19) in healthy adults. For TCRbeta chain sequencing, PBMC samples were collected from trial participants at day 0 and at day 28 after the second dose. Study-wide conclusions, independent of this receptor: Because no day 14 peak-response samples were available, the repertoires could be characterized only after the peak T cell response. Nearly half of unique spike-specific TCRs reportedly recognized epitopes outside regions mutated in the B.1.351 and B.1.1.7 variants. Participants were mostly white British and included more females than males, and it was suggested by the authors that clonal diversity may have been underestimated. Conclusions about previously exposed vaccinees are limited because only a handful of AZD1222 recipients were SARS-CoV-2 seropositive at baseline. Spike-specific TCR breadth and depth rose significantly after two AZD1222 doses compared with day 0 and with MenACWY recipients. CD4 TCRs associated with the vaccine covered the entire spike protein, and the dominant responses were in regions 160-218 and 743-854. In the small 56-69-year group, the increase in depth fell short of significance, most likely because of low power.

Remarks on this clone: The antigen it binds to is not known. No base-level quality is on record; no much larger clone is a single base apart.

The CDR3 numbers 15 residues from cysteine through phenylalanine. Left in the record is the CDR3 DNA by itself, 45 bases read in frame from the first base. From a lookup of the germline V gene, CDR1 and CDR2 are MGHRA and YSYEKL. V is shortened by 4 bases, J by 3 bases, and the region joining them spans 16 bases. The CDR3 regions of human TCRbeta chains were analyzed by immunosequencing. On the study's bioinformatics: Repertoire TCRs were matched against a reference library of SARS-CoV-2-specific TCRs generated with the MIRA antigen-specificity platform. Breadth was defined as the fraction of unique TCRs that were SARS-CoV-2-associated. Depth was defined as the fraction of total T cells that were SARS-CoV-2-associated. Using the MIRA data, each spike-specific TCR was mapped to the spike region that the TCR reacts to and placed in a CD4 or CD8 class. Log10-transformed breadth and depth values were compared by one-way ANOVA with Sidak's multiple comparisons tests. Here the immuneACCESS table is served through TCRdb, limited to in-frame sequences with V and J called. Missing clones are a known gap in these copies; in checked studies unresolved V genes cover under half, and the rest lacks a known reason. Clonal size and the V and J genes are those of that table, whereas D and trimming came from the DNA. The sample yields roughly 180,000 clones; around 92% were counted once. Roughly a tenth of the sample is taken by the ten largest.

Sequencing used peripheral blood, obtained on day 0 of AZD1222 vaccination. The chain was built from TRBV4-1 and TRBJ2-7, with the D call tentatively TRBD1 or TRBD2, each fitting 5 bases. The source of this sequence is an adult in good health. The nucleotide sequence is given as TGCGCCAGCAGCCCCGCCGGGAAAAGGGGCTACGAGCAGTACTTC. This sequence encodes CASSPAGKRGYEQYF.